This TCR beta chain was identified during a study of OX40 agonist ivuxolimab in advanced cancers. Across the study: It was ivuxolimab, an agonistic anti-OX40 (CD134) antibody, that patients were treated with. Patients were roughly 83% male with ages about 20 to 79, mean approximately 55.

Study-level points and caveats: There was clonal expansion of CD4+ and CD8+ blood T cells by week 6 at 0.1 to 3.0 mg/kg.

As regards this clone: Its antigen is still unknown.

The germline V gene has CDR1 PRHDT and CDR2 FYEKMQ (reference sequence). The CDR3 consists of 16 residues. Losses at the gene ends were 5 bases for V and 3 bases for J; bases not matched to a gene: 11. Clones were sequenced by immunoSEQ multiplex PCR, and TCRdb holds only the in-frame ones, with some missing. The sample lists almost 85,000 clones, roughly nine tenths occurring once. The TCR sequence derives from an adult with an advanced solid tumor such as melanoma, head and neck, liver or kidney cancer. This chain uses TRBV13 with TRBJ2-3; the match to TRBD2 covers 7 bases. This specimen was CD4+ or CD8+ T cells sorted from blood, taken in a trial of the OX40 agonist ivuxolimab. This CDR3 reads CASSPSAGVMTDTQYF. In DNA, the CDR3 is TGTGCCAGCAGCCCTTCGGCGGGAGTGATGACAGATACGCAGTATTTT.